The present entry profiles one T cell receptor beta chain with its context. Its antigen is not identified. Germline values: CDR1 MDHEN, CDR2 SYDVKM. This CDR3 has 13 residues. The trim removed 10 bases at V and 12 bases at J, leaving 11 bases unmatched. The data stem from a study of OX40 agonist ivuxolimab in advanced cancers. Background on the study: Dosing consisted of intravenous ivuxolimab at 0.01 to 10 mg/kg every 2 weeks. Melanoma, hepatocellular carcinoma, head and neck or renal cell cancer occurred in dose-escalation patients. Findings and caveats of the study: At 0.1-3.0 mg/kg, partial responders had clonal expansion among the lowest observed.

TCRdb keeps only in-frame clones here, not all; method: immunoSEQ multiplex PCR. The sample includes about 66,000 clones, 85% of them seen just once. This chain joins TRBV28 and TRBJ1-6, with 8 bases matching TRBD1. This receptor was obtained from an adult with an advanced solid tumor such as melanoma, head and neck, liver or kidney cancer. The sample was CD4+ or CD8+ T cells sorted from blood, taken in a trial of the OX40 agonist ivuxolimab. The CDR3 here is CAISQGVLRPLHF. CDR3 nucleotide sequence: TGTGCCATCTCACAGGGGGTTCTTCGACCCCTCCACTTT.